The subject of this entry is one T cell receptor beta chain. In its sample, this clone was seen once. No antigen is known for it. It has no much larger one-base neighbor in the sample; base qualities were not kept. Based on the germline V gene, the CDR1 and CDR2 sequences are MDHEN and SYDVKM. The V end loses 4 bases and the J end loses 4 bases, and a stretch of 13 bases separates them. Taken from cysteine to phenylalanine, the CDR3 has 14 residues. Only the CDR3 portion is preserved as DNA: 42 bases, with reading frame beginning at the first base. The sample originates from a study of shared clonotypes between healthy human individuals (dated by TCRdb to between 2020 and 2021). Notes on the research overall: A few men and a couple of women, aged 18 to 49 years, made up the cohort. Per donor, leukapheresis produced somewhere between about 0.94 and 9.5 billion PBMCs. For each donor, three plates each were used for CD4 naive and CD4 memory, two plates were used for CD8 naive, and one plate was used for CD8 memory. To increase sequencing depth and limit assay-specific biases, TCR repertoire library preparation and sequencing were carried out by different laboratories using diverse techniques. The study deeply sequenced blood TCR repertoires of about 5 healthy adults to estimate repertoire size and the extent of clonotype sharing between individuals.

TCR CDR3 regions were amplified from genomic DNA by multiplex PCR using the deep immunoSEQ assay. Extracted genomic DNA from each cell subset was spread evenly across all wells of several immunoSEQ 96-well plates, with each plate serving as a replicate. For sorted subsets, about 200 ng genomic DNA, equal to about 30,000 T cell genomes, was loaded into each replicate PCR. The purified libraries were quantified using a Qubit 3.0 fluorometer, sized with a Bioanalyzer 2100, and then quantified again using the KAPA Library Quantification kit. Every immunoSEQ 96-well plate was sequenced on a separate single-read 150-cycle Illumina NextSeq 550 flow cell. The source study handled its data this way. Because the immunoSEQ output held only junctional sequences and lacked quality scores, the filtering could not match the filtering applied to full-length reads. To assign V/J genes and CDR3, sequences were annotated using PyIR, a Python wrapper for IgBLAST v1.9, with IMGT germline references. Reads were filtered out if the reads had weak V/J assignments (E-value above 1e-6), no CDR3, stop codons, out-of-frame junctions, or ambiguous translated residues. A V3J clonotype was defined by an identical inferred V gene, J gene, and CDR3 amino acid sequence. The percentage overlap between two repertoires was calculated by dividing the number of shared unique clonotypes by the size of the smaller repertoire. Three approaches were used to assess repertoire richness: RTK rarefaction, the Chao1 estimator, and Recon v2.1 estimates of unobserved clonotypes. Generation probabilities were computed with OLGA for all TCRbeta clonotypes obtained by the gDNA method from a few donors. What TCRdb holds here is the immuneACCESS table cut down to in-frame rearrangements. Part of the clones is not present; checked against another copy, under half of the missing clones reflect an unresolved V gene, and the others are unexplained. That table is the source of V, J and clone size, and D and trimming were worked out from the DNA. Present in this sample are around 1.5 million clones, about 98% of which were seen just once. Of the sample, about 0.42% is held by the ten largest clones.

The donors were healthy, HIV-negative adults with no recently reported acute infections or vaccinations. Every donor was a Caucasian adult residing in Nashville, Tennessee, USA. CD4+ T cells were enriched through magnetic negative selection, after which naive cells were positively selected on CD45RA and the remaining negative fraction served as the memory subset. Blood was obtained by leukapheresis, after which PBMCs were separated by Ficoll-Histopaque density gradient centrifugation and cryopreserved in liquid nitrogen vapor phase. Purity and quantity of every magnetically sorted T cell population were checked by analytical flow cytometry. Genomic DNA was isolated from each sorted fraction and quantified by UV absorbance on a Nanodrop 2000c. Study-wide conclusions, independent of this receptor: Pairwise subsampling led to the expectation that sequencing depth would affect the degree of clonotype sharing among donors. Sampling was limited to blood, and TCR repertoires in tissue likely differ from TCR repertoires in blood. Naive subsets generally had larger estimated clonotype richness than memory subsets did. Incomplete sequencing was indicated by rarefaction of sorted-subset datasets, despite the large sequencing depth. Around 5.4% of naive CD4, 3.5% of naive CD8, approximately 2% of memory CD4, and about 0.4% of memory CD8 clonotypes were shared across a few donors. The genetic and exposure-history diversity represented was limited by the small number of donors. Higher generation probabilities were observed for clonotypes shared by all four sorted-subset donors than for non-shared clonotypes.

The source is a man aged 25 to 40 in good health. The V gene is TRBV28 and the J gene is TRBJ1-1, and TRBD1 may be the D gene, going by 5 matching bases. Material for sequencing was naive CD4+ T cells sorted from blood. The cell subset or site label corresponds to: CD45RA+ positively selected. The CDR3 here reads CASSSGILGTEAFF. Read as DNA, the sequence is TGTGCCAGCAGTTCAGGGATCTTGGGCACTGAAGCTTTCTTT.